Presented here are 18 T cell receptor beta chains from one specimen sequenced in a study of CD8 T cells in ankylosing spondylitis. These receptors have no known antigen. MiXCR, run by TCRdb on the 5' RACE reads, gives a single entry per CDR3 protein. The repertoire has about 480,000 distinct CDR3 sequences, approximately 17% of them found once; the top ten carry 0.95% to 1.1%. Study-wide findings and caveats: One TCR beta motif, made up of under ten highly homologous variants, appeared characteristic of ankylosing spondylitis blood.

Sequenced sample: blood, either unsorted or a sorted T cell fraction (not recorded which). The source is a male donor with ankylosing spondylitis.

This clonotype was found a few times. The chain couples TRBV12-3 or TRBV12-4 to TRBJ2-7, with TRBD2 matching over 11 bases. This CDR3 region has 16 residues. V was pared by 6 bases and J by 0 bases, with 7 bases of the junction left unmatched. CDR3 sequence reads: CASSIAGGPSSYEQYF. CDR3 nucleotide sequence: TGTGCCAGCAGCATAGCGGGGGGGCCGAGCTCCTACGAGCAGTACTTC.

This clonotype was detected a few times. The J gene is TRBJ2-1, the V gene TRBV20-1; TRBD2 aligns across 8 bases. Per germline, CDR1 DFQATT and CDR2 SNEGSKA (reference sequence). Trimming took 0 bases from V and 2 from J; bases not matched to a gene: 6. The CDR3 is 16 amino acids. The CDR3 DNA follows: TGCAGTGCTAGAGATTGGACTAGCCCTACCTACAATGAGCAGTTCTTC. Amino acids: CSARDWTSPTYNEQFF.

The chain recombines TRBV20-1 with TRBJ2-3; D gene unclear. The V gene lost 5 bases and the J gene lost 2 bases, with 8 bases spanning the gap. The germline CDR1 and CDR2 sequences are DFQATT and SNEGSKA (reference sequence). The CDR3 is 12 amino acids. This CDR3 reads CSAPTITDTQYF. In DNA, the CDR3 is TGCAGTGCTCCGACAATCACAGATACGCAGTATTTT.

This chain joins TRBV11-2 and TRBJ1-1; 9 bases are shared with TRBD1. V lost 1 base and J lost 10; bases outside the gene matches: 10. There are 15 residues in the CDR3. From germline, CDR1 is SGHAT and CDR2 FQNNGV. The CDR3 DNA is TGTGCCAGCAGCTTAGGCGGGACAGGGCGCGGGGTAGCTTTCTTT. Protein: CASSLGGTGRGVAFF. Full variable domain (remainder filled in from reference TRBV11-2 and TRBJ1-1): EAGVAQSPRYKIIEKRQSVAFWCNPISGHATLYWYQQILGQGPKLLIQFQNNGVVDDSQLPKDRFSAERLKGVDSTLKIQPAKLEDSAVYLCASSLGGTGRGVAFFGQGTRLTVV.

This clonotype has more than one count but fewer than ten. The rearrangement links TRBV7-2 to TRBJ2-1; tentatively, D is TRBD2 (5 bases). There are 14 residues in the CDR3. From germline, CDR1 is SGHTA and CDR2 FQGNSA. Trimming removed 2 bases from V and 9 bases from J, with 14 bases in between. The CDR3 spells CASSLLAPESEQFF. CDR3 DNA sequence: TGTGCCAGCAGCTTACTAGCACCGGAGAGTGAGCAGTTCTTC.

This clonotype was detected many times. The chain has TRBV12-3 or TRBV12-4 and TRBJ1-2; the D gene is possibly TRBD1 (6 bases). Trimming removed 2 bases from V and 7 bases from J, with 11 bases in between. The CDR3 sequence is 13 residues long. This CDR3 is CASSLLSGAGYTF. The CDR3, as DNA: TGTGCCAGCAGTTTATTGTCAGGGGCTGGCTACACCTTC.

V usage is TRBV9 and J usage is TRBJ2-3, with D perhaps matching TRBD1 (5 bases). With 8 bases removed from V and 0 bases from J, the gap between germline ends came to 19 bases. The CDR3 totals 16 residues. Germline V CDR1 and CDR2: SGDLS, YYNGEE. In DNA form, the CDR3 reads TGTGCCAGGGAGCAGGGTGGCCCCCTTAGCACAGATACGCAGTATTTT. Amino acid sequence: CAREQGGPLSTDTQYF. The full variable domain, in which reference TRBV9 and TRBJ2-3 provide the parts outside the CDR3, is DSGVTQTPKHLITATGQRVTLRCSPRSGDLSVYWYQQSLDQGLQFLIQYYNGEERAKGNILERFSAQQFPDLHSELNLSSLELGDSALYFCAREQGGPLSTDTQYFGPGTRLTVL.

This clonotype was seen only a few times. The chain joins TRBV20-1 to TRBJ1-2; possibly TRBD1 for D (5 bases). Deletions cut 6 bases from V and 8 bases from J, with 19 bases between. The CDR3 sequence is 13 residues long. Per germline, CDR1 DFQATT and CDR2 SNEGSKA (reference sequence). In nucleotides, the CDR3 is TGCAGTGCCCTCTTGGGGGGTAGAGGGGGCTACACCTTC. Its translation: CSALLGGRGGYTF.

This clonotype has only a few counts. The DNA for the CDR3 is TGCGCCAGCAGCCAAGCTCTAGGCCCCCCAATGGAGCAGTACTTC. This gives the protein CASSQALGPPMEQYF. The gene calls are TRBV4-1 and TRBJ2-7; D not resolved. The ends were cut back, 1 base at V and 7 bases at J, with 17 bases in the middle. Germline V gene data show CDR1 as MGHRA and CDR2 as YSYEKL. There are 15 residues in the CDR3.

The J gene is TRBJ1-3, the V gene TRBV28, with D uncertain. Germline loops: CDR1 MDHEN, CDR2 SYDVKM. The CDR3 consists of 10 residues. The V end was cut by 8 bases, the J end by 4 bases, with 3 bases between. The CDR3 nucleotides read TGTGCCAGCGTCGGAAACACCATATATTTT. The encoded protein is CASVGNTIYF.

The V gene is TRBV9, the J gene TRBJ2-3; 7 bases map to TRBD2. V lost 4 bases, J lost 3 bases, and 8 bases stayed unmatched. This CDR3 region has 15 residues. CDR1 and CDR2 from the germline V gene are SGDLS and YYNGEE. CDR3 coding DNA: TGTGCCAGCAGCAAGCGGGGAGCGCTTACAGATACGCAGTATTTT. Its protein is CASSKRGALTDTQYF.

The J gene is TRBJ1-4, the V gene TRBV11-2; the D gene is possibly TRBD1 (5 bases). Germline V gives CDR1 SGHAT, CDR2 FQNNGV. Trimming took 2 bases from V and 8 from J, leaving 9 bases between them. This CDR3 spans 13 amino acids. Here the CDR3 DNA reads TGTGCCAGCAGCTTAATTGCAGGGGAAAAACTGTTTTTT. Protein product: CASSLIAGEKLFF. The complete variable domain, with remaining parts taken from reference TRBV11-2 and TRBJ1-4, reads EAGVAQSPRYKIIEKRQSVAFWCNPISGHATLYWYQQILGQGPKLLIQFQNNGVVDDSQLPKDRFSAERLKGVDSTLKIQPAKLEDSAVYLCASSLIAGEKLFFGSGTQLSVL.

This clonotype was observed a handful of times. The chain uses TRBV4-2 and TRBJ2-7, with a tentative D call TRBD1 (5 bases). This CDR3 is built from 15 residues. Germline V CDR1 and CDR2: LGHNA, YNFKEQ. The V gene lost 0 bases and the J gene lost 1 base, with 10 bases spanning the gap. The DNA of the CDR3 is TGTGCCAGCAGCCAAGAACAACAGGTGTCCTACGAGCAGTACTTC. Translation gives CASSQEQQVSYEQYF.

A few counts support this clonotype. The chain joins TRBV15 to TRBJ1-1; D remains unclear. CDR3 length: 16 residues. CDR1 is LNHNV, CDR2 YYDKDF, per germline (reference sequence). V was shortened by 0 bases and J by 2 bases, with 13 bases between the two germline ends. CDR3 nucleotide sequence: TGTGCCACCAGCAGAGAGGAGGGATGGGAAAACACTGAAGCTTTCTTT. Protein product: CATSREEGWENTEAFF. Looking up the rest from reference TRBV15 and TRBJ1-1 gives the full variable domain: DAMVIQNPRYQVTQFGKPVTLSCSQTLNHNVMYWYQQKSSQAPKLLFHYYDKDFNNEADTPDNFQSRRPNTSFCFLDIRSPGLGDTAMYLCATSREEGWENTEAFFGQGTRLTVV.

This chain connects TRBV19 to TRBJ2-5; D is possibly TRBD1 (5 bases). Germline V CDR1 and CDR2: LNHDA, SQIVND (reference sequence). The CDR3 runs 13 residues. Trimming shortened V by 3 bases and J by 7 bases, and 12 bases separated the two germline ends. CDR3 in amino acids: CASSIGRTRTQYF. In DNA, the CDR3 is TGTGCCAGTAGTATCGGACGGACACGGACCCAGTACTTC.

Concerning this clonotype: This sequence may be a read error, since a much larger clone differs from it by one base. This sequence joins TRBV3-1 and TRBJ1-2; D gene unclear. V was shortened by 0 bases and J by 7 bases, with 3 bases between the two germline ends. The CDR3 is 11 amino acids. Germline values: CDR1 LGHDT, CDR2 YNNKEL (reference sequence). The CDR3 sequence is CASSQDFGYTF. Here the CDR3 DNA reads TGTGCCAGCAGCCAAGATTTTGGCTACACCTTC.

The CDR3 DNA sequence: TGTGCCAGCAGCCAGACAGGGAGTCAGCCCCAGCATTTT. Protein product: CASSQTGSQPQHF. The chain has TRBV7-2 and TRBJ1-5, with 7 bases aligning to TRBD1. The germline V gene has CDR1 SGHTA and CDR2 FQGNSA. The ends lost 5 bases at V and 6 bases at J; junction bases unmatched: 4. The CDR3 has 13 residues.

The chain is built from TRBV6-2 or TRBV6-3 and TRBJ1-5, with D perhaps TRBD1 (6 bases). The V end lost 6 bases, the J end lost 6 bases, and 21 bases lay between the germline ends. Germline V gene sequence: CDR1 MNHEY, CDR2 SVGEGT. The CDR3 loop spans 16 amino acids. DNA for the CDR3: TGTGCCAGCAGACGGGGGGGGGCGGTCGGCGTTCAGCCCCAGCATTTT. Its protein product is CASRRGGAVGVQPQHF.